What follows are 26 T cell receptor beta chains derived from one specimen sequenced in a study of T cell clonality in common variable immunodeficiency. The data were produced by immunoSEQ multiplex PCR, yet TCRdb's version contains in-frame clones alone and is incomplete. The sample has about 26,000 clones, none seen only once; the top ten hold around 4%. These TCRs' antigens remain unknown. General study findings and limits: Reportedly, TCR beta sequences from common variable immunodeficiency showed fewer deletions and N-nucleotide insertions.

The material sequenced was peripheral blood mononuclear cells. The source of these receptors is a human donor with common variable immunodeficiency.

This clone was seen a few times. The sequence runs out 3 residues before the end of the CDR3; the remainder is reconstructed from the germline J gene. The chain is built from TRBV18 and TRBJ1-2; 7 bases fit TRBD1. This CDR3 has 14 residues. With V trimmed by 3 bases and J by 6 bases, 7 bases remained unmatched. Germline V gene sequence: CDR1 KGHSH, CDR2 LQKENI. CDR3 DNA (partial): TGTGCCAGCTCACCGGAATGGACAGGTGATGGC. The encoded protein is CASSPEWTGDG. The complete CDR3 protein is CASSPEWTGDGYTF.

This clone was counted a few times. The sequenced fragment ends 3 residues before the CDR3 boundary, so the rest is inferred from the germline J gene. The rearrangement uses TRBV11-3 and TRBJ2-3, with D maybe TRBD2 (6 bases). V lost 1 base and J lost 6, with 14 bases in between. The CDR3 totals 15 residues. The germline V gene has CDR1 SGHNT and CDR2 YENEEA. CDR3 DNA (partial): TGTGCCAGCAGCTTAGGGGCGGGGAGGTCGGATACG. Its translation: CASSLGAGRSDT. Given in full, the CDR3 is CASSLGAGRSDTQYF.

This clone was recorded many times. The read terminates 3 residues before the CDR3 end, so the remaining end is supplied by the germline J gene. The chain employs TRBV10-3 and TRBJ1-1; D possibly corresponds to TRBD1 (6 bases). The V and J ends lost 6 bases and 0 bases respectively, with 8 bases between them. The CDR3 contains 13 residues. CDR1 ENHRY and CDR2 SYGVKD come from the germline V gene. The CDR3 sequence: CAIRSGVNTEAFF. Incomplete CDR3 DNA: TGTGCCATCAGATCAGGGGTGAACACTGAA.

This clone was detected many times. The CDR3 region is CASSSGMKGHEQFF. The part of the CDR3 DNA that was read is TGTGCCAGCAGCTCTGGAATGAAGGGCCATGAG. The chain recombines TRBV7-3 with TRBJ2-1, with D unclear. The read gets to within 3 residues of the CDR3 end, and the germline J gene fills in the rest. Germline CDR1 reads SGHTA; CDR2 reads FQGTGA. CDR3 size: 14 residues. V was clipped by 4 bases and J by 8 bases, with 15 bases between them. Complete variable domain (other parts from reference TRBV7-3 and TRBJ2-1): GAGVSQTPSNKVTEKGKYVELRCDPISGHTALYWYRQSLGQGPEFLIYFQGTGAADDSGLPNDRFFAVRPEGSVSTLKIQRTERGDSAVYLCASSSGMKGHEQFFGPGTRLTVL.

This clone was detected ten times or more. The CDR3 spells CSARAQLAGGLTDTQYF. The covered CDR3 bases are TGCAGTGCTAGAGCCCAATTAGCGGGAGGGCTAACAGATACG. The V gene is TRBV20-1, the J gene TRBJ2-3; TRBD2 agrees at 11 bases. The CDR3 end lies 3 residues beyond the end of the read and is filled in from the germline J gene. Germline values: CDR1 DFQATT, CDR2 SNEGSKA (reference sequence). This CDR3 has 17 amino acids. V shed 1 base, J shed 3 bases, and the junction held 9 bases outside the gene matches.

This clone was seen repeatedly, ten times or more. The CDR3 extends 3 residues past the end of the read, so its final part is completed from the germline J gene. The V call is TRBV7-9, the J call TRBJ2-3; unclear D gene. The CDR3 is 13 residues long. Trimming took 1 base from V and 3 from J, leaving 5 bases between them. Germline CDR1 reads SEHNR; CDR2 reads FQNEAQ (reference sequence). CDR3: CASSLGATDTQYF. Partial CDR3 DNA: TGTGCCAGCAGCTTAGGAGCGACAGATACG.

This clone was counted ten times or more. With the read ending 3 residues before the CDR3 end, the germline J gene is used to fill in that end. V usage is TRBV5-6 and J usage is TRBJ2-2; 7 nucleotides agree with TRBD2. The CDR3 runs 15 residues. Germline CDR1 SGHDT, CDR2 YYEEEE. Trimming took 0 bases from V and 7 from J; bases not matched to a gene: 6. The sequenced part of the CDR3 DNA is TGTGCCAGCAGCTTGGGGGCGGGAGTTGGCGGGGAG. Protein product: CASSLGAGVGGE. In full, the CDR3 is CASSLGAGVGGELFF.

The table lists this clone with many counts. The sequenced fragment ends 3 residues before the CDR3 boundary, so the rest is inferred from the germline J gene. The genes are TRBV20-1 and TRBJ1-2, with unresolved D. Trimming left V 3 bases short and J 4 bases short, with 12 bases between. The CDR3 loop spans 13 amino acids. Germline V gene data show CDR1 as DFQATT and CDR2 as SNEGSKA (reference sequence). CDR3 sequence: CSARGRVSYGYTF. The CDR3 DNA, read in part, is TGCAGTGCTAGGGGTCGGGTTAGCTATGGC.

This clone was counted between two and nine times. The read ends 3 residues before the CDR3 terminus; that terminus is restored from the germline J gene. The chain joins TRBV7-3 to TRBJ2-5, with a possible D match to TRBD1 (6 bases). Germline V gene data show CDR1 as SGHTA and CDR2 as FQGTGA. The CDR3 spans 15 residues. The V gene lost 2 bases and the J gene lost 4 bases, with 14 bases spanning the gap. CDR3 DNA, as far as it was read: TGTGCCAGCAGCTTACAACCCGGACAGAGAGAGACC. Amino acids: CASSLQPGQRET. In full, the CDR3 reads CASSLQPGQRETQYF.

To note about this clone: The read halts 3 residues ahead of the CDR3 end, with the missing end drawn from the germline J gene. The chain recombines TRBV7-9 with TRBJ1-6, with 8 nucleotides matching TRBD1. The germline V gene encodes CDR1 SEHNR and CDR2 FQNEAQ (reference sequence). This CDR3 contains 15 residues. After removal of 4 bases from V and 7 bases from J, the junction contained 6 bases not matched to a gene. The CDR3 is CASSSRQGWNSPLHF. The covered CDR3 bases are TGTGCCAGCAGCTCTCGACAGGGGTGGAATTCACCC.

Only a few counts were recorded for this clone. CDR3 amino acids: CASSDGSAGAYEQYF. The CDR3 DNA, read in part, is TGTGCCAGCAGTGACGGTTCAGCGGGAGCCTACGAG. The rearrangement links TRBV2 to TRBJ2-7, with TRBD2 matching over 8 bases. The CDR3 extends 3 residues past the end of the read, so its final part is completed from the germline J gene. Germline V lookup: CDR1 SNHLY, CDR2 FYNNEI. V gave up 3 bases and J gave up 2 bases; unmatched junction bases: 6. The CDR3 runs to 15 residues.

This clone has a count of ten or more. The sequenced fragment ends 3 residues before the CDR3 boundary, so the rest is inferred from the germline J gene. The V and J genes are TRBV7-3 and TRBJ2-1; 12 bases match TRBD2. J gave up 7 bases and V 1 base, and 8 bases lay outside the gene matches. The CDR3 has 17 residues. The germline V gene has CDR1 SGHTA and CDR2 FQGTGA. Partial CDR3 DNA: TGTGCCAGCAGCTTAAGCCCCGGGACTAGCGGGCAGAATGAG. This codes for CASSLSPGTSGQNE. The entire CDR3 reads CASSLSPGTSGQNEQFF.

By frequency in the sample, this clone is medium-sized. Sequencing ends 3 residues short of the CDR3 end; the germline J gene provides the rest. The V and J genes are TRBV4-1 and TRBJ1-1, with TRBD1 matching 9 bases. The CDR3 contains 15 residues. The germline V gene encodes CDR1 MGHRA and CDR2 YSYEKL. The junction had 6 bases not matched to a gene; V was cut back by 3 bases and J by 4 bases. This CDR3 reads CASSHRSDRGTEAFF. CDR3 bases read: TGCGCCAGCAGCCATCGATCGGACAGGGGCACTGAA.

Points on this clone: The read falls 3 residues short of the CDR3 end, and the missing part is taken from the germline J gene. The J gene is TRBJ1-3, the V gene TRBV19; tentatively, D is TRBD1 (6 bases). This CDR3 has 15 residues. V lost 5 bases to trimming and J lost 0 bases, with 11 bases between them. Germline lookup yields CDR1 LNHDA and CDR2 SQIVND (reference sequence). The CDR3 loop reads CASSPQGYSGNTIYF. CDR3 bases read: TGTGCCAGTAGTCCGCAGGGGTACTCTGGAAACACC.

Details on this clone: The CDR3 extends 3 residues past the end of the read, so its final part is completed from the germline J gene. The chain employs TRBV5-1 and TRBJ2-7, with D possibly matching TRBD1 (7 bases). Germline V CDR1 and CDR2: SGHRS, YFSETQ. V was cut by 2 bases and J by 4 bases, with 16 bases left in between. CDR3 size: 15 residues. The covered CDR3 bases are TGCGCCAGCAGCTTACAGGGGACTGTTGGGTACGAG. It encodes CASSLQGTVGYE. The entire CDR3 protein is CASSLQGTVGYEQYF.

A word on this clone: Read data end 3 residues before the CDR3 end; the end is taken from the germline J gene. J is TRBJ2-7 and V is TRBV20-1; D might be TRBD2 (5 bases). This CDR3 contains 18 residues. With 2 bases removed from V and 2 bases from J, the gap between germline ends came to 25 bases. From germline, CDR1 is DFQATT and CDR2 SNEGSKA (reference sequence). Partial CDR3 DNA: TGCAGTGCTAGAATCCCACATATAGAACAAGCACTAGCCTACGAG. Its protein is CSARIPHIEQALAYE. The entire CDR3 protein is CSARIPHIEQALAYEQYF.

This clone was found many times. The read ends 3 residues before the CDR3 terminus; that terminus is restored from the germline J gene. The chain has TRBV18 and TRBJ2-2; the D gene is possibly TRBD1 (6 bases). Germline values: CDR1 KGHSH, CDR2 LQKENI. The CDR3 contains 15 residues. The V end was cut by 0 bases, the J end by 9 bases, with 14 bases between. Here the CDR3 reads CASSPPGAQNRELFF. The part of the CDR3 DNA that was read is TGTGCCAGCTCACCACCGGGGGCTCAAAACAGGGAG.

This clone occurred a few times. The CDR3 region is CASSLRTRGYEQYF. The sequenced CDR3 bases are TGTGCCAGTAGTCTAAGGACTAGAGGCTACGAG. V gene TRBV19 combines with J gene TRBJ2-7, with 7 positions matching TRBD2. The read falls 3 residues short of the CDR3 end, and the missing part is taken from the germline J gene. The CDR3 loop spans 14 amino acids. Trimming removed 5 bases from V and 3 bases from J; junction bases left unmatched: 7. Germline CDR1 reads LNHDA; CDR2 reads SQIVND (reference sequence).

This clone was detected a few times. The CDR3 end is not reached by the read, which stops 3 residues before it; the germline J gene fills it in. The chain combines TRBV5-1 with TRBJ2-1; D is ambiguous. V lost 4 bases and J 3 bases, leaving 11 bases between the germline ends. The CDR3 sequence is 14 residues long. Germline V CDR1 and CDR2: SGHRS, YFSETQ. The CDR3 DNA, read in part, is TGCGCCAGCAGCGCCCTCTACGGCTACAATGAG. This translates into CASSALYGYNE. The complete CDR3 reads CASSALYGYNEQFF.

This clone was counted a few times. Read coverage stops 3 residues before the CDR3 terminus; the germline J gene supplies the remainder. The chain is built from TRBV20-1 and TRBJ2-1, with a weak D call TRBD2 (5 bases). The V gene's germline CDR1 is DFQATT and CDR2 SNEGSKA (reference sequence). With 6 bases removed from V and 3 bases from J, the gap between germline ends came to 15 bases. The CDR3 has 14 residues. The DNA read from the CDR3 is TGCAGTGCGCTTCAACGGGGAAACTACAATGAG. The encoded protein is CSALQRGNYNE. The CDR3 in its entirety is CSALQRGNYNEQFF.

The sample holds many counts of this clone. The CDR3 here is CASSPTPWDYGAKNIQYF. The sequenced CDR3 bases are TGTGCCAGCTCACCAACCCCCTGGGACTACGGGGCCAAAAACATT. The chain links TRBV18 to TRBJ2-4, with TRBD2 matching 7 bases. With the read ending 3 residues before the CDR3 end, the germline J gene is used to fill in that end. Germline V CDR1 and CDR2: KGHSH, LQKENI. Trimming removed 2 bases from V and 1 base from J; junction bases left unmatched: 11. This CDR3 has 18 residues.

This clone appeared many times. The CDR3 end falls 3 residues outside the read, so it is completed with the germline J gene. V usage is TRBV11-2 and J usage is TRBJ2-1, with 11 bases identical to TRBD2. The V gene end was trimmed by 2 bases and the J gene end by 8 bases; junction bases not matched to a gene: 5. Per the germline V gene, CDR1 is SGHAT and CDR2 is FQNNGV. This CDR3 is built from 15 residues. CDR3 amino acids: CASSLTSGRVDEQFF. The CDR3 bases that were read are TGTGCCAGCAGCTTAACTAGCGGGAGAGTAGATGAG.

This clone came up many times. The CDR3 is cut off 3 residues early in the read; its end comes from the germline J gene. This chain links TRBV7-6 with TRBJ2-7; 11 nucleotides align to TRBD1. The V gene's germline CDR1 is SGHVS and CDR2 FNYEAQ. After removal of 10 bases from V and 0 bases from J, the junction contained 8 bases not matched to a gene. The CDR3 consists of 15 residues. The CDR3 loop reads CATSRGTGGSYEQYF. The sequenced CDR3 bases are TGTGCCACCTCGAGGGGGACAGGGGGCTCCTACGAG.

This clone was recorded at least ten times. Sequencing ends 3 residues short of the CDR3 end; the germline J gene provides the rest. V and J are TRBV7-9 and TRBJ2-3; D remains unclear. Germline CDR1 reads SEHNR; CDR2 reads FQNEAQ (reference sequence). V was pared by 1 base and J by 6 bases, with 8 bases between. CDR3 length equals 13 residues. The DNA read from the CDR3 is TGTGCCAGCAGCTTAGATTGGGCGGATACG. Its translation: CASSLDWADT. The CDR3 as a whole reads CASSLDWADTQYF. Full variable domain (missing parts from reference TRBV7-9 and TRBJ2-3): DTGVSQNPRHKITKRGQNVTFRCDPISEHNRLYWYRQTLGQGPEFLTYFQNEAQLEKSRLLSDRFSAERPKGSFSTLEIQRTEQGDSAMYLCASSLDWADTQYFGPGTRLTVL.

This clone turned up a few times. With the read ending 3 residues before the CDR3 end, the germline J gene is used to fill in that end. The chain carries TRBV19 and TRBJ1-5, with TRBD1 as a possible D gene (5 bases). Trimming stripped 2 bases from V and 0 bases from J, with 8 bases between. The CDR3 runs 15 residues. Per germline, CDR1 LNHDA and CDR2 SQIVND (reference sequence). CDR3 sequence reads: CASSIRGNSNQPQHF. The sequenced part of the CDR3 DNA is TGTGCCAGTAGTATAAGGGGCAATAGCAATCAGCCC.

This clone was recorded at least ten times. The CDR3 DNA, read in part, is TGCGCCAGCAGCTTGGAAGGCAGTTGGTACCAAGAGACC. Translated: CASSLEGSWYQET. The CDR3, in full, reads CASSLEGSWYQETQYF. V usage is TRBV5-1 and J usage is TRBJ2-5; no firm D call. The read stops 3 residues short of the end of the CDR3; the missing end is completed from the germline J gene. Looked up from germline, CDR1 is SGHRS and CDR2 is YFSETQ. The CDR3 runs to 16 residues. Trimming pared 0 bases from V and 0 bases from J, leaving 12 bases between. Full variable domain (rest looked up from reference TRBV5-1 and TRBJ2-5): KAGVTQTPRYLIKTRGQQVTLSCSPISGHRSVSWYQQTPGQGLQFLFEYFSETQRNKGNFPGRFSGRQFSNSRSEMNVSTLELGDSALYLCASSLEGSWYQETQYFGPGTRLLVL.